One and the same sample provided the 2 T cell receptor beta chains below, sequenced in a study of T cells in women clearing cervical HPV infection. The repertoire was sequenced with immunoSEQ multiplex PCR; TCRdb's copy has only in-frame clones and lacks some. Listed are 40,000 or so clones; approximately 6% falls within the top ten. Sequencing input: blood buffy coat. These receptor sequences come from a woman between 18 and 70 years old with a cervical HPV16 infection that either progressed to CIN3+ or cleared (not recorded which).

In the case of this clone: The read gets to within 3 residues of the CDR3 end, and the germline J gene fills in the rest. V usage is TRBV29-1 and J usage is TRBJ2-1, with D possibly being TRBD2 (5 bases). This CDR3 comprises 12 residues. In germline, CDR1 is SQVTM, CDR2 ANQGSEA. V dropped 7 bases and J dropped 8 bases, with 15 bases sitting between them. CDR3 residues: CSGGLVGDEQFF. Incomplete CDR3 DNA: TGCAGCGGAGGATTGGTCGGGGATGAG.

Details on this clone: Read sequence stops 3 residues before the CDR3 end, and the germline J gene provides the missing end. This chain joins TRBV5-1 and TRBJ1-1; 10 nucleotides match TRBD1. CDR3 length: 15 amino acids. Germline values: CDR1 SGHRS, CDR2 YFSETQ. With 5 bases clipped from V and 3 bases from J, the junction kept 7 bases outside the gene matches. Here the CDR3 reads CASRTGGEVDTEAFF. The CDR3 DNA, read in part, is TGCGCCAGCAGGACAGGGGGCGAGGTTGACACTGAA.